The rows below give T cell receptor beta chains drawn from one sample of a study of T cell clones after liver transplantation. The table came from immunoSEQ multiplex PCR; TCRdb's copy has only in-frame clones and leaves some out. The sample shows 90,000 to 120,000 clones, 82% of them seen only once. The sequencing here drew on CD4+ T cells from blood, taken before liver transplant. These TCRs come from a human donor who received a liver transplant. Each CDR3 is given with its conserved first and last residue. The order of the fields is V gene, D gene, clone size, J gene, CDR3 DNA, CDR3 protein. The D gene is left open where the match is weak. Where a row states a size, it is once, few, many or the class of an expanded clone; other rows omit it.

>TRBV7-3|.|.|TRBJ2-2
TGTGCCAGCAGGAGTGGCGTGAACACCGGGGAGCTGTTTTTT
CASRSGVNTGELFF
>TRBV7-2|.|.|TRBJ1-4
TGTGCCAGCAGCCGGAGCAAAGGGGCAAATGAAAAACTGTTTTTT
CASSRSKGANEKLFF
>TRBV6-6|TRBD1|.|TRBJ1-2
TGTGCCAGCAGTTACTCGACAGGGACCAACTATGGCTACACCTTC
CASSYSTGTNYGYTF
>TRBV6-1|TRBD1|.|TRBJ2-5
TGTGCCAGCAAGACGGGACAGGGGAGAGAGACCCAGTACTTC
CASKTGQGRETQYF
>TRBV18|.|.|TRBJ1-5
TGTGCCAGCTCACCAGGGCGCCTCCAGCCCCAGCATTTT
CASSPGRLQPQHF
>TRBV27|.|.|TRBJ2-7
TGTGCCAGCTCCATCGGGTGGGGATACGAGCAGTACTTC
CASSIGWGYEQYF
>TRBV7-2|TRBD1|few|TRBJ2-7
TGTGCCAGCAGTCATAACAGGGGCTACGAGCAGTACTTC
CASSHNRGYEQYF
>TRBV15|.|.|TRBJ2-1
TGTGCCACCAGCAGAGATCTGGGGGGTCCGAAGTTCTTC
CATSRDLGGPKFF
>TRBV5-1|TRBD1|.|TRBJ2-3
TGCGCCAGCAGCGTATCAGGGGGCTATCGCACAGATACGCAGTATTTT
CASSVSGGYRTDTQYF
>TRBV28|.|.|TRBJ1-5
TGTGCCAGCAGCCTTCCCGGAGCGGTTCGGCCCCAGCATTTT
CASSLPGAVRPQHF
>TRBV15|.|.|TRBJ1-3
TGTGCCACCAGCAGAGAACCTTGGGCCTCCGAGGGAAACACCATATATTTT
CATSREPWASEGNTIYF
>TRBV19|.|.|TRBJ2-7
TGTGCCAGTAGTATAAAGAGATCCTACGAGCAGTACTTC
CASSIKRSYEQYF
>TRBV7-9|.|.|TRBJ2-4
TGTGCCAGCAGCCCGGACTCGGTGGACATTCAGTACTTC
CASSPDSVDIQYF
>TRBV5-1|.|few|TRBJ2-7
TGCGCCAGCAGCTTGACCGGCCAGGGTGGAGGCGAGCAGTACTTC
CASSLTGQGGGEQYF
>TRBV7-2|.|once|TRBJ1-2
TGTGCCAGCAGCTTAGGTGGGATTCAAGGAGGCTACACCTTC
CASSLGGIQGGYTF
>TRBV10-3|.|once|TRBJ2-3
TGTGCCATCAGTGGGGCAGGGACAGATACGCAGTATTTT
CAISGAGTDTQYF
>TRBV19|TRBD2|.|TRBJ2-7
TGTGCCAGTAGTATTCGAGGCGGGGGCTCCTACGAGCAGTACTTC
CASSIRGGGSYEQYF
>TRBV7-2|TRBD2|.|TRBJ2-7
TGTGCCAGCAGCCCCCAGGCTAGCGGGGGTTACGAGCAGTACTTC
CASSPQASGGYEQYF
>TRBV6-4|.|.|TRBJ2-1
TGTGCCAGCAGTGTAGGGCGAGACAATGAGCAGTTCTTC
CASSVGRDNEQFF
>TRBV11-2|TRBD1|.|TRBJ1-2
TGTGCCAGCAGCTTAAGACAGGGGAATGGCTACACCTTC
CASSLRQGNGYTF
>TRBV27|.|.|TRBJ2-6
TGTGCCAGCAATTTCGTCCGGGGGGCCAACGTCCTGACTTTC
CASNFVRGANVLTF
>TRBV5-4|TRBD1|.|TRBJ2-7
TGTGCCAGCAGCTCGGGACAGTCCTACGAGCAGTACTTC
CASSSGQSYEQYF